The present T cell receptor beta chain was sequenced within a study of CD8+ T cells in alopecia areata. Study as a whole: Oral tofacitinib (5 to 10 mg twice daily) was administered to treated patients. Notes on the study in general: One nonresponder makes the tie between baseline CD8+ expansion and response uncertain. For patients receiving tofacitinib, scalp clonality and expanded CD8+ clones among the top 100 significantly decreased. Scalp and blood retained many expanded lesional clones during tofacitinib.

CDR1 is SGHTA, CDR2 FQGNSA, per germline. This CDR3 has 13 amino acids. Trimming shortened V by 0 bases and J by 6 bases, and 3 bases separated the two germline ends. About this clone itself: Antigen: not known.

The treatment is: oral pan-JAK inhibitor, 5-10 mg twice daily. Following extraction, RNA underwent reverse transcription to cDNA, which served as the sequencing template. Generated by immunoSEQ multiplex PCR, the TCRdb table keeps only in-frame clones and is missing some. The repertoire holds 150,000 to 250,000 clones, with 50% to 60% as singletons. The receptor's source is a human donor with alopecia areata. The sequenced sample was CD4+ T cells sorted from blood, obtained at week 4, from a patient treated with tofacitinib. The V call is TRBV7-2, the J call TRBJ1-6, with D unresolved. The CDR3 DNA reads TGTGCCAGCAGCTTAGCGGGTAATTCACCCCTCCACTTT. Protein product: CASSLAGNSPLHF.